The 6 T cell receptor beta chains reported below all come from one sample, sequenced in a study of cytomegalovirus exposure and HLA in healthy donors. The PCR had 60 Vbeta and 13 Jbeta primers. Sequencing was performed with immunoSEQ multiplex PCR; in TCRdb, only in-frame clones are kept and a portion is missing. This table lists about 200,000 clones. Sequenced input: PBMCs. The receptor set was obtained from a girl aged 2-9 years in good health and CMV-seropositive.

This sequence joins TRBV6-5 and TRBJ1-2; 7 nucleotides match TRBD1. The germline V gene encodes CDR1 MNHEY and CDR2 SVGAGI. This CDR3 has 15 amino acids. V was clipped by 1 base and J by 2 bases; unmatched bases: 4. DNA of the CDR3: TGTGCCAGCAGTTACTACCGGGACAGCAACTATGGCTACACCTTC. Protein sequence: CASSYYRDSNYGYTF.

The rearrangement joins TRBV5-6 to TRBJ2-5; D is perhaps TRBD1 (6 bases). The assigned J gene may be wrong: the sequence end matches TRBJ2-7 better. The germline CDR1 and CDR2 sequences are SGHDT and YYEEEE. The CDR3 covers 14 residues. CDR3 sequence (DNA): TGTGCCAGCAGCCCCGGGACAACCCCGTACGAGCAGTACTTC. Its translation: CASSPGTTPYEQYF.

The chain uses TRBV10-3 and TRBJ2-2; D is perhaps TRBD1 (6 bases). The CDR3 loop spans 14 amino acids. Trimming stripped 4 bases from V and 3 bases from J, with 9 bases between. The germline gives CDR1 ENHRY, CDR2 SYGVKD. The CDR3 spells CAISGGLDTGELFF. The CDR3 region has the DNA TGTGCCATCAGTGGGGGGCTCGACACCGGGGAGCTGTTTTTT.

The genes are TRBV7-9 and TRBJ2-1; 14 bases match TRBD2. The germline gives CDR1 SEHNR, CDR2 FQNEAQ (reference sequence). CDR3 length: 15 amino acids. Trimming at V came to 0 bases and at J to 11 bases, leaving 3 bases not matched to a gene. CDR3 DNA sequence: TGTGCCAGCAGCTTAGCGGGGACTAGCGGGGGTAAGCAGTTCTTC. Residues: CASSLAGTSGGKQFF.

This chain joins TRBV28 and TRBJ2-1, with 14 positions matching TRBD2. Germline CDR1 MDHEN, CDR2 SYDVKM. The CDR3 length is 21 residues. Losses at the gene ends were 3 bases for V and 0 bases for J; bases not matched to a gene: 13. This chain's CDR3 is CASSLAGQGLAGEGSYNEQFF. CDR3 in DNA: TGTGCCAGCAGTTTGGCCGGTCAGGGACTAGCGGGAGAGGGCTCCTACAATGAGCAGTTCTTC.

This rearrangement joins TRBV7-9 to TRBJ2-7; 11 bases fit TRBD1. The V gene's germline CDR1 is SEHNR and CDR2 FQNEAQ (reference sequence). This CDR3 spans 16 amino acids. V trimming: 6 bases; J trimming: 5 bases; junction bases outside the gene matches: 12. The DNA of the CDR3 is TGTGCCAGCAGTTTAAGTTTGGGACAGGGGGGCCACGAGCAGTACTTC. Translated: CASSLSLGQGGHEQYF.